The 11 T cell receptor beta chains reported below all come from one sample, sequenced in a study of graft-versus-host responses after intestinal transplantation (dated by TCRdb to about 2021). No antigens are known for them. What the time point label conveys for this sample: cells obtained before transplantation from donor or recipient. Library generation was performed with the immunoSEQ multiplex PCR assay. Not all clones reach the TCRdb copy of this immuneACCESS table, which keeps in-frame sequences only. Checked studies attribute under half of the gap to unresolved V genes and leave the rest unexplained. The table for this sample lists about 90,000 clones; roughly nine tenths of them were counted only once. The ten largest clones represent more than 0.4% of the sample. Sequencing used unstimulated CD8+ T cells sorted from spleen or lymph node cells, obtained before intestinal transplant. The receptors here all came from a human donor who received an intestinal transplant.

The V call is TRBV11-2, the J call TRBJ2-1; 8 bases agree with TRBD1. J was trimmed by 8 bases and V by 7 bases; bases with no gene match: 10. There are 14 residues in the CDR3. CDR1 and CDR2 from the germline V gene are SGHAT and FQNNGV. CDR3 nucleotide sequence: TGTGCCAGCACCCTCGCGACAGGGGACCATGAGCAGTTCTTC. This gives the protein CASTLATGDHEQFF.

The chain links TRBV19 to TRBJ2-1; 11 positions match TRBD2. Germline lookup yields CDR1 LNHDA and CDR2 SQIVND (reference sequence). J lost 4 bases, V lost 3 bases, and 5 bases had no gene match. This CDR3 has 16 residues. CDR3 in amino acids: CASSITSGSGYNEQFF. Written as DNA, the CDR3 is TGTGCCAGTAGTATTACTAGCGGGAGCGGGTACAATGAGCAGTTCTTC.

The chain recombines TRBV6-5 with TRBJ1-1; the match to TRBD1 covers 7 bases. CDR3 length: 14 amino acids. V dropped 6 bases and J dropped 4; count of bases not matched to a gene: 8. Germline lookup yields CDR1 MNHEY and CDR2 SVGAGI. CDR3 nucleotide sequence: TGTGCCAGCAGAACCACAGGGGCGGCCACTGAAGCTTTCTTT. Translated: CASRTTGAATEAFF.

V gene TRBV28 combines with J gene TRBJ2-2; possibly TRBD2 for D (5 bases). Germline V CDR1 and CDR2: MDHEN, SYDVKM. The CDR3 sequence is 13 residues long. Between the trimmed V and J ends, which lost 4 bases and 4 bases, there was a span of 7 bases. The CDR3 loop is CASSYGLTGELFF. For the CDR3, the DNA is TGTGCCAGCAGTTATGGACTCACCGGGGAGCTGTTTTTT. Full variable domain (rest looked up from reference TRBV28 and TRBJ2-2): DVKVTQSSRYLVKRTGEKVFLECVQDMDHENMFWYRQDPGLGLRLIYFSYDVKMKEKGDIPEGYSVSREKKERFSLILESASTNQTSMYLCASSYGLTGELFFGEGSRLTVL.

The V and J genes are TRBV4-1 and TRBJ2-3; D unresolved. Germline-derived CDR1 and CDR2 are MGHRA and YSYEKL. This CDR3 is 13 amino acids long. V was clipped by 4 bases and J by 1 base, with 6 bases between them. CDR3 residues: CASSPPGTDTQYF. The CDR3 DNA sequence: TGCGCCAGCAGCCCCCCAGGCACAGATACGCAGTATTTT.

The chain carries TRBV19 and TRBJ1-2; possibly TRBD1 for D (6 bases). The CDR3 is 15 residues long. CDR1 and CDR2 from the germline V gene are LNHDA and SQIVND (reference sequence). Trimming cost V 7 bases and J 8 bases, with 23 bases left between them. The CDR3 DNA is TGTGCCAGTACCCAAGACCGGGGGGGGGCAGAAGGCTACACCTTC. This sequence encodes CASTQDRGGAEGYTF.

The V and J genes are TRBV9 and TRBJ2-3, with 11 bases matching TRBD2. CDR1 and CDR2 from the germline V gene are SGDLS and YYNGEE. Unmatched junction bases numbered 15, after V lost 0 bases and J lost 0 bases. This CDR3 is 21 amino acids long. The DNA for the CDR3 is TGTGCCAGCAGCGTAGGTTGGGGGAAGGCTAGCGGGAGGTTTAGCACAGATACGCAGTATTTT. This translates into CASSVGWGKASGRFSTDTQYF.

The V call is TRBV9, the J call TRBJ2-7; no clear D. The CDR3 extends over 16 amino acids. Germline V CDR1 and CDR2: SGDLS, YYNGEE. The germline V and J ends were trimmed by 1 base and 6 bases, with 20 bases remaining between them. The CDR3 is CASSVSPSVAALEQYF. Here the CDR3 DNA reads TGTGCCAGCAGCGTAAGTCCGTCGGTTGCCGCTCTCGAGCAGTACTTC.

A word on this clone: Different DNA sequences within this sample yield the same CDR3. The chain uses TRBV30 and TRBJ2-3; a possible D gene is TRBD1 (5 bases). The CDR3 has 14 amino acids. Trimming took 1 base from V and 1 from J, leaving 9 bases between them. The germline gives CDR1 GTSNPN, CDR2 SVGIG (reference sequence). The CDR3 DNA follows: TGTGCCTGGAGTGGGGGCCAGGGCACAGATACGCAGTATTTT. The encoded protein is CAWSGGQGTDTQYF. The variable domain in full, with the rest retrieved from reference TRBV30 and TRBJ2-3, is SQTIHQWPATLVQPVGSPLSLECTVEGTSNPNLYWYRQAAGRGLQLLFYSVGIGQISSEVPQNLSASRPQDRQFILSSKKLLLSDSGFYLCAWSGGQGTDTQYFGPGTRLTVL.

This clone was detected once. J is TRBJ1-1 and V is TRBV18, with 7 bases aligning to TRBD1. Germline loops: CDR1 KGHSH, CDR2 LQKENI. CDR3 size: 13 residues. V gave up 8 bases and J gave up 0 bases; unmatched junction bases: 3. The CDR3: CASPGTVNTEAFF. CDR3 sequence (DNA): TGTGCCAGCCCGGGGACAGTGAACACTGAAGCTTTCTTT.

This chain joins TRBV10-2 and TRBJ2-3; TRBD2 matches 11 bases. The trim removed 2 bases at V and 1 base at J, leaving 8 bases unmatched. Looked up from germline, CDR1 is WSHSY and CDR2 is SAAADI. The CDR3 runs to 18 residues. In nucleotides, the CDR3 is TGCGCCAGCAGTGAGGGAACTAGCGGGGGAATCGGCACAGATACGCAGTATTTT. Translating it yields CASSEGTSGGIGTDTQYF.